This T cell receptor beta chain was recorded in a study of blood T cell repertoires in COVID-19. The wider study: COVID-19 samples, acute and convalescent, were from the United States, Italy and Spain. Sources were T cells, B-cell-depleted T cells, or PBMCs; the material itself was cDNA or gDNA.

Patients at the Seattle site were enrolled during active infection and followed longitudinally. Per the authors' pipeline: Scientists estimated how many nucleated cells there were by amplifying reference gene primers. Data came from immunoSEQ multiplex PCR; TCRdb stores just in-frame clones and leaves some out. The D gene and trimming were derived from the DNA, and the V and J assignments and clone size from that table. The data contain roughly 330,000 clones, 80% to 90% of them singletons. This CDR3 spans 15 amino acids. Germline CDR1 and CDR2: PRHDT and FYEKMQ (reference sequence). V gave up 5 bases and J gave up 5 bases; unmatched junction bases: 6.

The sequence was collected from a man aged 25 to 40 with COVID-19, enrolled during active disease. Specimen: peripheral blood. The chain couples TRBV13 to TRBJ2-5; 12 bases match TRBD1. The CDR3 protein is CASSPGQGAGETQYF. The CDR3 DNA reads TGTGCCAGCAGCCCGGGACAGGGGGCTGGGGAGACCCAGTACTTC.